This T cell receptor beta chain was documented in a study of T cells in Graves' hyperthyroidism and ophthalmopathy. Study details: Peripheral blood was collected at initial diagnosis, before any treatment.

TCR beta CDR3 region amplification was performed from RNA transcripts. Initially, a first-round RT-PCR of the TCR CDR3 employed the HTBI primer set. MiXCR was run by TCRdb on the multiplex PCR reads, yielding one entry per CDR3 protein. The sample includes over 300,000 distinct CDR3 sequences, about an eighth seen only once; the top ten take almost 35%. The CDR3 extends over 14 amino acids. V lost 5 bases, J lost 4 bases, and 7 bases stayed unmatched. Germline assignment: CDR1 SEHNR and CDR2 FQNEAQ (reference sequence). Comments on this clonotype: Its antigen remains unidentified.

Study results and caveats: Using 13 V-J features, a model discriminated ophthalmopathy from stable hyperthyroidism.

Ophthalmopathy cases scored 3 or more on the Clinical Activity Score and 4 or more on NOSPECS grade, with duration below 3 months. The clonotype was recovered from a woman in her thirties or forties with Graves' ophthalmopathy. The sequencing input was blood. The J gene is TRBJ2-5, the V gene TRBV7-9; 7 bases line up with TRBD1. The chain's CDR3 is CASSLARQGETQYF. For the CDR3, the DNA is TGTGCCAGCAGCCTGGCCCGACAGGGAGAGACCCAGTACTTC.